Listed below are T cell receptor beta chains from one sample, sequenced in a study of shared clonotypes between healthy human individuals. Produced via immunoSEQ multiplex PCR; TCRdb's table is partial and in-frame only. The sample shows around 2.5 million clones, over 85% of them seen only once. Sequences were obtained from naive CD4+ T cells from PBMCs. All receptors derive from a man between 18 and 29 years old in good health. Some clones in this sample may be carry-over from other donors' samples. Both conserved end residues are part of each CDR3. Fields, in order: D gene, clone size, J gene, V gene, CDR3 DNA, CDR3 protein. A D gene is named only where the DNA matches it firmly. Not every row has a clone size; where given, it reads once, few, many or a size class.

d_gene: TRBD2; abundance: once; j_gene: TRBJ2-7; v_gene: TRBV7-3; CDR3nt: TGTGCCAGCAGCTTATTTGCGGGAGGTGGCGAGCAGTACTTC; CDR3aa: CASSLFAGGGEQYF
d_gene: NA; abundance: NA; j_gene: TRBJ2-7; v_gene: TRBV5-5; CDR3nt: TGTGCCAGCAGCTTTTTGCGGGAAGAGCAGTACTTC; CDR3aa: CASSFLREEQYF
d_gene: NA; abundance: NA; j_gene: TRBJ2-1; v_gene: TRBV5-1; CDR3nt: TGCGCCAGCAGCTTTGGGGGAGGAGGAGATGAGCAGTTCTTC; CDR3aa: CASSFGGGGDEQFF
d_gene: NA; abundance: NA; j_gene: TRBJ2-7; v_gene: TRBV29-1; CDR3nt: TGCAGCGTTCGGGGGCTAGCGAGCGTCCACGAGCAGTACTTC; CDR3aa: CSVRGLASVHEQYF
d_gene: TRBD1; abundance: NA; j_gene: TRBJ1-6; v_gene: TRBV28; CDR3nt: TGTGCCAGCAGTTCCCGGCAAAGGGGGCAATTAGATAATTCACCCCTCCACTTT; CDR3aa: CASSSRQRGQLDNSPLHF
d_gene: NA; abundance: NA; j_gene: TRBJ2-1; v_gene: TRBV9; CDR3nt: TGTGCCAGCAGCCATCAAGCGGCCTACAATGAGCAGTTCTTC; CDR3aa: CASSHQAAYNEQFF
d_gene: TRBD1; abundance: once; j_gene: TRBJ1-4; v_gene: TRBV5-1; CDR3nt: TGCGCCAGCAGCCCCAGGGACAGGGTAAACGAAAAACTGTTTTTT; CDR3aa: CASSPRDRVNEKLFF
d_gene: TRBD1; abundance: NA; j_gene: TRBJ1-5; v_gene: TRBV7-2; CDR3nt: TGTGCCAGCAGCTTAGGGGGACAGGGGGCAAATCAGCCCCAGCATTTT; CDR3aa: CASSLGGQGANQPQHF
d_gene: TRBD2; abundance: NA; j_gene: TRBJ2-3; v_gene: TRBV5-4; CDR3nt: TGTGCCAGCAGCTCCCGACTAGCGGGAGATCCAGATACGCAGTATTTT; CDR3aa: CASSSRLAGDPDTQYF
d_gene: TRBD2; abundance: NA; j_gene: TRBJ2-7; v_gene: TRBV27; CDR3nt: TGTGCCAGCAGTCTCGGGACTAGCGGGAGCTCCTACGAGCAGTACTTC; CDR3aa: CASSLGTSGSSYEQYF
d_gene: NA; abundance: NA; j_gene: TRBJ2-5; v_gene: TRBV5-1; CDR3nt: TGCGCCAGCAGCTTAGAGCGTGGGACCCAGTACTTC; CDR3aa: CASSLERGTQYF